The rows below give T cell receptor beta chains drawn from one sample of a study of neoadjuvant anti-PD-1 for oral cavity cancer. TCRdb's copy holds only in-frame clones and misses some; the assay was immunoSEQ multiplex PCR. Of more than 12,000 clones in the sample, about 34% were seen once. Source: tumor tissue, taken after nivolumab (anti-PD-1) treatment. The receptors were sampled from a person between 35 and 79 years old with oral cavity squamous cell carcinoma. Each CDR3 is given with its conserved first and last residue. A D gene is named only where the DNA matches it firmly. Rows may omit the clone size; those that give it use once, few, many or a size class.

D: TRBD1; V: TRBV4-2; J: TRBJ1-2; size: -; CDR3: CASSDGGGGGNYGYTF; DNA: TGTGCCAGCAGCGACGGAGGGGGCGGAGGTAACTATGGCTACACCTTC
D: -; V: TRBV29-1; J: TRBJ1-2; size: -; CDR3: CSSFGRSYTF; DNA: TGCAGCTCGTTCGGGAGGAGCTACACCTTC
D: -; V: TRBV28; J: TRBJ1-3; size: few; CDR3: CASSPSGGGGLAGNTIYF; DNA: TGTGCCAGCAGTCCCTCCGGAGGCGGAGGGTTGGCTGGAAACACCATATATTTT
D: -; V: TRBV23-1; J: TRBJ1-4; size: few; CDR3: CASSQRPGKWEKLFF; DNA: TGCGCCAGCAGTCAACGCCCGGGGAAGTGGGAAAAACTGTTTTTT
D: TRBD1; V: TRBV29-1; J: TRBJ2-2; size: -; CDR3: CSVEDPGQGVETGELFF; DNA: TGCAGCGTTGAAGACCCGGGACAGGGGGTAGAGACCGGGGAGCTGTTTTTT
D: -; V: TRBV10-3; J: TRBJ2-7; size: once; CDR3: CAISDRNSYEQYF; DNA: TGTGCCATCAGCGACAGGAACTCCTACGAGCAGTACTTC
D: -; V: TRBV28; J: TRBJ1-3; size: -; CDR3: CASSLGRSTVGNTIYF; DNA: TGTGCCAGCAGTTTGGGGCGGTCGACCGTGGGAAACACCATATATTTT
D: TRBD1; V: TRBV19; J: TRBJ1-6; size: -; CDR3: CASRGQGTNSPLHF; DNA: TGTGCCAGTAGAGGACAGGGGACGAATTCACCCCTCCACTTT
D: TRBD1; V: TRBV5-4; J: TRBJ2-3; size: once; CDR3: CASRLGQTGGTDTQYF; DNA: TGTGCCAGCAGACTAGGACAGACAGGGGGCACAGATACGCAGTATTTT
D: -; V: TRBV6-5; J: TRBJ1-2; size: -; CDR3: CATFKGSLYGYTF; DNA: TGTGCTACTTTCAAGGGATCTCTATATGGCTACACCTTC
D: -; V: TRBV5-5; J: TRBJ2-7; size: -; CDR3: CASSAHSSSYEQYF; DNA: TGTGCCAGCAGCGCCCATTCGAGCTCCTACGAGCAGTACTTC
D: -; V: TRBV19; J: TRBJ2-7; size: few; CDR3: CASSRSPWDGRPYEQYF; DNA: TGTGCCAGTAGTCGCAGTCCTTGGGACGGACGTCCCTACGAGCAGTACTTC
D: -; V: TRBV27; J: TRBJ1-5; size: medium-sized; CDR3: CASKAGPRDQPQHF; DNA: TGTGCCAGCAAGGCAGGTCCTAGGGATCAGCCCCAGCATTTT
D: -; V: TRBV15; J: TRBJ1-3; size: -; CDR3: CATSRDETVRGPGNTIYF; DNA: TGTGCCACCAGCAGAGATGAGACCGTAAGGGGACCTGGAAACACCATATATTTT
D: -; V: TRBV25-1; J: TRBJ2-7; size: few; CDR3: CASRDSYEQYF; DNA: TGTGCCAGCAGGGACAGCTACGAGCAGTACTTC
D: -; V: TRBV2; J: TRBJ2-3; size: once; CDR3: CAGGALPVGTDTQYF; DNA: TGTGCCGGAGGAGCGTTGCCTGTAGGCACAGATACGCAGTATTTT
D: TRBD2; V: TRBV28; J: TRBJ2-3; size: few; CDR3: CASSPGGATDTQYF; DNA: TGTGCCAGCAGCCCCGGGGGGGCGACAGATACGCAGTATTTT
D: -; V: TRBV5-1; J: TRBJ2-5; size: -; CDR3: CASSLGGGAAVVETQYF; DNA: TGCGCCAGCAGCTTGGGTGGCGGGGCAGCGGTGGTGGAGACCCAGTACTTC
D: -; V: TRBV7-9; J: TRBJ2-5; size: -; CDR3: CASSSGHRQETQYF; DNA: TGTGCCAGCAGCTCCGGACACCGCCAAGAGACCCAGTACTTC
D: -; V: TRBV5-1; J: TRBJ2-2; size: few; CDR3: CASSRGSGTGLNTGELFF; DNA: TGCGCCAGCAGCCGGGGGTCTGGAACGGGGCTGAACACCGGGGAGCTGTTTTTT
D: TRBD2; V: TRBV5-6; J: TRBJ2-5; size: -; CDR3: CASSLYPGGRETQYF; DNA: TGTGCCAGCAGCTTGTACCCGGGGGGGAGGGAGACCCAGTACTTC
D: -; V: TRBV6-1; J: TRBJ2-3; size: medium-sized; CDR3: CAAVGADTQYF; DNA: TGTGCCGCTGTCGGGGCAGATACGCAGTATTTT
D: -; V: TRBV18; J: TRBJ2-2; size: -; CDR3: CASSPPGFYTGELFF; DNA: TGTGCCAGCTCACCACCGGGATTTTACACCGGGGAGCTGTTTTTT
D: -; V: TRBV14; J: TRBJ1-1; size: -; CDR3: CASSQTPGTEAFF; DNA: TGTGCCAGCAGCCAGACACCGGGAACTGAAGCTTTCTTT
D: -; V: TRBV2; J: TRBJ1-5; size: few; CDR3: CASSGGDQPQHF; DNA: TGTGCCAGCAGTGGGGGGGATCAGCCCCAGCATTTT
D: TRBD2; V: TRBV28; J: TRBJ2-7; size: -; CDR3: CASSLESGGIYEQYF; DNA: TGTGCCAGCAGTTTAGAGAGCGGGGGGATCTACGAGCAGTACTTC
D: -; V: TRBV9; J: TRBJ2-7; size: -; CDR3: CASSPWDDSYEQYF; DNA: TGTGCCAGCAGCCCATGGGACGACTCCTACGAGCAGTACTTC
D: -; V: TRBV10-3; J: TRBJ1-1; size: -; CDR3: CAISSSDRPQNTEAFF; DNA: TGTGCCATCAGTAGTTCCGACCGACCACAGAACACTGAAGCTTTCTTT
D: -; V: TRBV4-1; J: TRBJ2-1; size: medium-sized; CDR3: CASSPQVGWGEQFF; DNA: TGCGCCAGCAGCCCCCAGGTGGGGTGGGGTGAGCAGTTCTTC
D: TRBD1; V: TRBV5-1; J: TRBJ2-3; size: -; CDR3: CASSLYNRGGADTQYF; DNA: TGCGCCAGCAGCTTGTATAACAGGGGTGGAGCAGATACGCAGTATTTT
D: -; V: TRBV4-3; J: TRBJ1-4; size: -; CDR3: CASSSQGYSNEKLFF; DNA: TGCGCCAGCAGCTCCCAGGGGTACTCTAATGAAAAACTGTTTTTT
D: -; V: TRBV7-9; J: TRBJ1-2; size: -; CDR3: CASSFGYGISYGYTF; DNA: TGTGCCAGCAGCTTCGGCTACGGGATCTCCTATGGCTACACCTTC
D: -; V: TRBV19; J: TRBJ1-5; size: many; CDR3: CASHRRGKGNQPQHF; DNA: TGTGCCAGCCATAGGCGGGGAAAGGGCAATCAGCCCCAGCATTTT
D: -; V: TRBV4-3; J: TRBJ2-6; size: -; CDR3: CASSQLLGLRSSGANVLTF; DNA: TGCGCCAGCAGCCAACTGCTAGGGTTACGGAGCTCTGGGGCCAACGTCCTGACTTTC
D: TRBD2; V: TRBV6-1; J: TRBJ2-3; size: -; CDR3: CASGLAGTDTQYF; DNA: TGTGCCAGCGGACTAGCGGGCACAGATACGCAGTATTTT
D: TRBD1; V: TRBV6-6; J: TRBJ2-3; size: -; CDR3: CASRTGLTDTQYF; DNA: TGTGCCAGCAGGACAGGGCTGACGGATACGCAGTATTTT
D: -; V: TRBV9; J: TRBJ2-5; size: few; CDR3: CASSPRADEETQYF; DNA: TGTGCCAGCAGCCCCCGAGCGGACGAAGAGACCCAGTACTTC
D: -; V: TRBV6-5; J: TRBJ1-1; size: -; CDR3: CASTPRTGRTEAFF; DNA: TGTGCCAGCACCCCCCGAACAGGGCGCACTGAAGCTTTCTTT
D: TRBD1; V: TRBV2; J: TRBJ2-5; size: -; CDR3: CASNRQGPQETQYF; DNA: TGTGCCAGCAACCGACAGGGACCCCAAGAGACCCAGTACTTC
D: -; V: TRBV4-1; J: TRBJ2-7; size: -; CDR3: CASSQDGAYEQYF; DNA: TGCGCCAGCAGCCAAGATGGGGCCTACGAGCAGTACTTC
D: -; V: TRBV5-1; J: TRBJ2-3; size: -; CDR3: CASSLATGHTDTQYF; DNA: TGCGCCAGCAGCTTGGCAACAGGACACACAGATACGCAGTATTTT
D: TRBD1; V: TRBV7-9; J: TRBJ2-3; size: -; CDR3: CASRRQGPTDTQYF; DNA: TGTGCCAGCAGGCGACAGGGACCGACAGATACGCAGTATTTT
D: TRBD1; V: TRBV15; J: TRBJ1-3; size: -; CDR3: CATSRHIGQAISGNTIYF; DNA: TGTGCCACCAGCAGACATATTGGACAGGCAATCTCTGGAAACACCATATATTTT
D: -; V: TRBV9; J: TRBJ1-3; size: few; CDR3: CASSAHPSSGNTIYF; DNA: TGTGCCAGCAGCGCCCACCCCAGCTCTGGAAACACCATATATTTT
D: TRBD1; V: TRBV4-2; J: TRBJ2-3; size: few; CDR3: CASSLGQEVTDTQYF; DNA: TGTGCCAGCAGCTTGGGACAGGAGGTTACAGATACGCAGTATTTT
D: TRBD1; V: TRBV7-9; J: TRBJ2-1; size: -; CDR3: CASSLAGYRGLLNEQFF; DNA: TGTGCCAGCAGCTTAGCCGGGTACAGGGGGCTACTGAATGAGCAGTTCTTC